The 21 T cell receptor beta chains listed next were all sequenced from one sample in a study of cytomegalovirus exposure and HLA in healthy donors. Primers for the PCR totalled 60 Vbeta and 13 Jbeta. The table came from immunoSEQ multiplex PCR; TCRdb's copy has only in-frame clones and leaves some out. Of about 200,000 clones detected, roughly 80% appear once; the ten largest clones hold about 3.1%. The sample taken for sequencing was PBMCs. These receptors all come from a man younger than 40 in good health and CMV-seronegative.

The chain combines TRBV7-3 with TRBJ2-1; 9 bases fit TRBD1. The CDR3 loop spans 15 amino acids. In germline, CDR1 is SGHTA, CDR2 FQGTGA. J gave up 4 bases and V 5 bases, and 6 bases lay outside the gene matches. This CDR3 reads CASSPTGGSYNEQFF. As DNA, the CDR3 is TGTGCCAGCAGCCCTACAGGGGGCTCTTACAATGAGCAGTTCTTC.

J is TRBJ2-7 and V is TRBV5-6, with a tentative D call TRBD1 (6 bases). The CDR3 consists of 15 residues. Trimming removed 0 bases from V and 0 bases from J, with 10 bases in between. Germline V gene data show CDR1 as SGHDT and CDR2 as YYEEEE. The CDR3 DNA sequence: TGTGCCAGCAGCTTGGAACAGGGAAGCTCCTACGAGCAGTACTTC. It yields the protein CASSLEQGSSYEQYF.

This clone occurred once. The gene calls are TRBV9 and TRBJ2-3, with a possible D match to TRBD1 (5 bases). This CDR3 region has 15 residues. Looked up from germline, CDR1 is SGDLS and CDR2 is YYNGEE. Trimming left V 0 bases short and J 7 bases short, with 15 bases between. The CDR3 nucleotides read TGTGCCAGCAGCGTAGACCAGGGCAAAATAAATACGCAGTATTTT. Translation gives CASSVDQGKINTQYF.

The genes are TRBV2 and TRBJ2-3, with 8 bases fitting TRBD2. This CDR3 region has 14 residues. Germline CDR1 and CDR2: SNHLY and FYNNEI. V gave up 4 bases and J gave up 6 bases; unmatched junction bases: 6. CDR3 amino acids: CASSGGLVRDTQYF. The CDR3 nucleotides read TGTGCCAGCAGTGGGGGACTAGTGCGCGATACGCAGTATTTT.

This sequence joins TRBV4-2 and TRBJ1-2; 9 bases are a match to TRBD1. The germline V gene encodes CDR1 LGHNA and CDR2 YNFKEQ. This CDR3 has 18 amino acids. V trimming: 1 base; J trimming: 0 bases; junction bases outside the gene matches: 9. CDR3 sequence reads: CASSQVFDRGGANYGYTF. CDR3 sequence (DNA): TGTGCCAGCAGCCAAGTGTTCGACAGGGGGGGAGCTAACTATGGCTACACCTTC.

This chain connects TRBV15 to TRBJ2-2; 16 positions match TRBD2. The CDR3 runs to 19 residues. V was pared by 5 bases and J by 6 bases, with 12 bases of the junction left unmatched. Germline assignment: CDR1 LNHNV and CDR2 YYDKDF (reference sequence). The CDR3 DNA reads as TGTGCCACCAGCGGAATTGGGACTAGCGGGGGGGGTAACGCCGGGGAGCTGTTTTTT. Translation: CATSGIGTSGGGNAGELFF.

In this sample, this clone turned up a few times. The CDR3 loop is CASSGQGDNSPLHF. In nucleotides, the CDR3 is TGTGCCAGCAGTGGACAGGGGGATAATTCACCCCTCCACTTT. The chain employs TRBV28 and TRBJ1-6; TRBD1 aligns across 10 bases. This CDR3 is built from 14 residues. J was trimmed by 5 bases and V by 5 bases; bases with no gene match: 0. CDR1 and CDR2 from the germline V gene are MDHEN and SYDVKM.

CDR3 sequence: CASSSGSDGYTF. DNA of the CDR3: TGTGCCAGCTCATCTGGGAGCGATGGCTACACCTTC. The V and J genes are TRBV18 and TRBJ1-2, with unresolved D. Germline loops: CDR1 KGHSH, CDR2 LQKENI. The CDR3 is 12 residues long. Trimming removed 5 bases at V and 6 bases at J, with 10 bases between.

The rearrangement links TRBV7-2 to TRBJ1-1; 7 bases align to TRBD1. Germline-derived CDR1 and CDR2 are SGHTA and FQGNSA. The CDR3 loop spans 16 amino acids. V lost 5 bases to trimming and J lost 4 bases; unmatched junction nucleotides: 13. The CDR3 here is CASSPSSDRRGTEAFF. DNA for the CDR3: TGTGCCAGCAGCCCGAGCTCGGACAGGAGGGGCACTGAAGCTTTCTTT.

The chain combines TRBV29-1 with TRBJ1-1, with D maybe TRBD1 (5 bases). Germline V gene data show CDR1 as SQVTM and CDR2 as ANQGSEA. This CDR3 spans 15 amino acids. The germline V and J ends were trimmed by 3 bases and 0 bases, with 14 bases remaining between them. The CDR3 is CSVDGWGGMNTEAFF. The CDR3 nucleotides are TGCAGCGTTGACGGCTGGGGCGGGATGAACACTGAAGCTTTCTTT.

The CDR3 is CASSITSGVTNTQYF. For the CDR3, the DNA is TGTGCCAGTAGTATCACTAGCGGGGTGACGAATACGCAGTATTTT. The chain couples TRBV19 to TRBJ2-3; 10 bases agree with TRBD2. The CDR3 runs 15 residues. V lost 3 bases to trimming and J lost 7 bases; unmatched junction nucleotides: 7. Germline V gene sequence: CDR1 LNHDA, CDR2 SQIVND (reference sequence). Full variable domain (missing parts from reference TRBV19 and TRBJ2-3): DGGITQSPKYLFRKEGQNVTLSCEQNLNHDAMYWYRQDPGQGLRLIYYSQIVNDFQKGDIAEGYSVSREKKESFPLTVTSAQKNPTAFYLCASSITSGVTNTQYFGPGTRLTVL.

In this sample, this clone turned up a few times. V and J are TRBV27 and TRBJ2-3; TRBD2 agrees at 12 bases. Germline V gene lookup returns CDR1 MNHEY and CDR2 SMNVEV (reference sequence). The CDR3 totals 20 residues. Trimming took 1 base from V and 2 from J; bases not matched to a gene: 13. The CDR3 protein is CASSLYPTSGGPPITDTQYF. The CDR3 region has the DNA TGTGCCAGCAGTTTATACCCGACTAGCGGGGGACCCCCAATCACAGATACGCAGTATTTT.

This clone has more than one count but fewer than ten. The genes are TRBV5-1 and TRBJ2-3; 7 bases are shared with TRBD2. This CDR3 is built from 13 residues. The ends lost 7 bases at V and 1 base at J; junction bases unmatched: 3. The V gene's germline CDR1 is SGHRS and CDR2 YFSETQ. CDR3 bases: TGCGCCAGCGGGGCGGGGGGCACAGATACGCAGTATTTT. Its translation: CASGAGGTDTQYF. The variable domain in full, completed from reference TRBV5-1 and TRBJ2-3, reads KAGVTQTPRYLIKTRGQQVTLSCSPISGHRSVSWYQQTPGQGLQFLFEYFSETQRNKGNFPGRFSGRQFSNSRSEMNVSTLELGDSALYLCASGAGGTDTQYFGPGTRLTVL.

With respect to this clone: The junction departs from the called germline gene at one end, perhaps through a read error. This sequence joins TRBV4-1 and TRBJ2-4, with no clear D. Germline CDR1 and CDR2: MGHRA and YSYEKL. The CDR3 sequence is 17 residues long. CDR3 sequence: CASGQEAAVVAKNIQYF. The CDR3 DNA reads TGCGCCAGCGGCCAAGAGGCGGCCGTGGTAGCCAAAAACATTCAGTACTTC.

This chain links TRBV5-1 with TRBJ1-4; possible D gene TRBD1, 5 bases. This CDR3 is 17 amino acids long. Trimming pared 0 bases from V and 5 bases from J, leaving 17 bases between. CDR1 and CDR2 from the germline V gene are SGHRS and YFSETQ. CDR3 nucleotide sequence: TGCGCCAGCAGCTTGGCCGGGGCGGCGGGGGGAAATGAAAAACTGTTTTTT. Amino acids: CASSLAGAAGGNEKLFF.

The V and J genes are TRBV29-1 and TRBJ2-7; 7 bases fit TRBD1. Germline trimming cut 6 bases from V and 3 bases from J; bases unmatched to any gene: 5. Germline CDR1 reads SQVTM; CDR2 reads ANQGSEA. The CDR3 extends over 12 amino acids. The CDR3 DNA reads as TGCAGCGTCGTTAGGGACAGCTACGAGCAGTACTTC. It is translated as CSVVRDSYEQYF.

This chain connects TRBV7-9 to TRBJ2-7; maybe TRBD2 (5 bases). Germline V gene data show CDR1 as SEHNR and CDR2 as FQNEAQ (reference sequence). Trimming shortened V by 3 bases and J by 7 bases, and 16 bases separated the two germline ends. The CDR3 length is 14 residues. CDR3 region: CASSFQTPGGEQYF. CDR3 DNA: TGTGCCAGCAGCTTCCAGACTCCAGGAGGAGAGCAGTACTTC.

This rearrangement joins TRBV5-1 to TRBJ2-7; 8 bases are shared with TRBD2. J lost 5 bases, V lost 4 bases, and 11 bases had no gene match. CDR1 and CDR2 from the germline V gene are SGHRS and YFSETQ. The CDR3 spans 15 residues. DNA of the CDR3: TGCGCCAGCAGCCAAGAATCGGGGGGGCGGCACGAGCAGTACTTC. It translates to CASSQESGGRHEQYF.

V and J are TRBV27 and TRBJ2-1; 7 bases line up with TRBD1. Trimming removed 1 base from V and 1 base from J; junction bases left unmatched: 1. Germline V lookup: CDR1 MNHEY, CDR2 SMNVEV (reference sequence). CDR3 length equals 15 residues. CDR3 in DNA: TGTGCCAGCAGTTTATTGGGACAGTCCTACAATGAGCAGTTCTTC. It translates to CASSLLGQSYNEQFF.

The CDR3 loop reads CASSSTLAGLSDTQYF. The CDR3, as DNA: TGCGCCAGCAGCTCAACACTAGCGGGGTTAAGCGATACGCAGTATTTT. The rearrangement links TRBV4-1 to TRBJ2-3, with TRBD2 identical over 10 bases. This CDR3 has 16 amino acids. The germline CDR1 and CDR2 sequences are MGHRA and YSYEKL. The V and J ends lost 5 bases and 6 bases, in that order; junction bases with no gene match: 11.

The chain carries TRBV7-2 and TRBJ2-1; weak D call: TRBD2 (5 bases). The germline V and J ends were trimmed by 4 bases and 7 bases, with 17 bases remaining between them. This CDR3 spans 15 amino acids. CDR1 and CDR2 from the germline V gene are SGHTA and FQGNSA. The CDR3 protein is CASSSLGTSENEQFF. The CDR3 coding sequence is TGTGCCAGCAGCTCCCTCGGTACTAGTGAAAATGAGCAGTTCTTC.